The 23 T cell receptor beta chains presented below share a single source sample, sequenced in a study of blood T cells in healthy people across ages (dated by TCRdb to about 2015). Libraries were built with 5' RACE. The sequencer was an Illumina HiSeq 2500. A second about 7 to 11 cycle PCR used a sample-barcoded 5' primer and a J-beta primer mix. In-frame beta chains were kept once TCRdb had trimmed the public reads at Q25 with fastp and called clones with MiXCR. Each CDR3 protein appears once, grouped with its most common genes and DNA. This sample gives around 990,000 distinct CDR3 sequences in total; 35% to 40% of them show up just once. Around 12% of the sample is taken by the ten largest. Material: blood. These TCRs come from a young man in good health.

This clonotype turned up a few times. CDR3 region: CASRKAAGAAIYEQYF. For the CDR3, the DNA is TGTGCCAGCAGAAAGGCCGCAGGGGCTGCAATCTACGAGCAGTACTTC. The chain carries TRBV6-2 or TRBV6-3 and TRBJ2-7; possibly TRBD1 for D (6 bases). V dropped 6 bases and J dropped 3 bases, with 21 bases sitting between them. CDR1 and CDR2 (germline): MNHEY, SVGEGT. The CDR3 sequence is 16 residues long.

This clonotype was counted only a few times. The CDR3 nucleotides read TGCAGTGCTAGAATTGCGGGAGGATGGCCTACGGGTGAAAAACTGTTTTTT. Translation gives CSARIAGGWPTGEKLFF. The V gene is TRBV20-1, the J gene TRBJ1-4; D not resolved. V dropped 2 bases and J dropped 7 bases, with 23 bases sitting between them. This CDR3 is 17 amino acids long. Germline CDR1 reads DFQATT; CDR2 reads SNEGSKA (reference sequence).

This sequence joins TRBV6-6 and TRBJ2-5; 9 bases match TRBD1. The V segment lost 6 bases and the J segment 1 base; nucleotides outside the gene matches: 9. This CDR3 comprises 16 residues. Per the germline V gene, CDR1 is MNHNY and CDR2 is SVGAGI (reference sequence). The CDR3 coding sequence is TGTGCCAGCAGCGATACCCAGACAGGGGGCCAAGAGACCCAGTACTTC. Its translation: CASSDTQTGGQETQYF.

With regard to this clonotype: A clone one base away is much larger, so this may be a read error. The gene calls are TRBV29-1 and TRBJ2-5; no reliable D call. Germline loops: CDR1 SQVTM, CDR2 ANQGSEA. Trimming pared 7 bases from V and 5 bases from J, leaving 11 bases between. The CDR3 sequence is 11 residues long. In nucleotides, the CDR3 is TGCAGCGGTGACCTAGGGGAGACCCAGTACTTC. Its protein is CSGDLGETQYF.

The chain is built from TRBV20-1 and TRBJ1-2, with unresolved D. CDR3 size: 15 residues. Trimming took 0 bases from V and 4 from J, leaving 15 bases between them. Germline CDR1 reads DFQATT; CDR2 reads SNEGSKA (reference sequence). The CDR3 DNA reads TGCAGTGCTAGAGATTCCGGCCTGGCGATCTATGGCTACACCTTC. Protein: CSARDSGLAIYGYTF.

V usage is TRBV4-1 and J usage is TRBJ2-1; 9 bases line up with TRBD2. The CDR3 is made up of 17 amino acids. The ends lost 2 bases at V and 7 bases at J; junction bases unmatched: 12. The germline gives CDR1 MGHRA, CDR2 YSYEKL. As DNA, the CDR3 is TGCGCCAGCAGCCAATTGGGACTAGCCCTCCCCCAGAATGAGCAGTTCTTC. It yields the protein CASSQLGLALPQNEQFF.

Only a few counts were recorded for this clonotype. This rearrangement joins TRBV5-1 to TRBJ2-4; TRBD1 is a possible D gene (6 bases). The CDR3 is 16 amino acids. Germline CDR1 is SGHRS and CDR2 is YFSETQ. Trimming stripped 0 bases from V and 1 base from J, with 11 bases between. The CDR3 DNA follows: TGCGCCAGCAGCTTGGCGCAGGGGAAGGCCAAAAACATTCAGTACTTC. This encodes CASSLAQGKAKNIQYF.

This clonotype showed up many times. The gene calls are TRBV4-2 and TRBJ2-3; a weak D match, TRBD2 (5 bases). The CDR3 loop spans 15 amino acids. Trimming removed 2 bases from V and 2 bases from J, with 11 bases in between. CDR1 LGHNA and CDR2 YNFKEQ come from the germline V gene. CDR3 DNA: TGTGCCAGCAGCCAACTGGACTCCGACACAGATACGCAGTATTTT. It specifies CASSQLDSDTDTQYF.

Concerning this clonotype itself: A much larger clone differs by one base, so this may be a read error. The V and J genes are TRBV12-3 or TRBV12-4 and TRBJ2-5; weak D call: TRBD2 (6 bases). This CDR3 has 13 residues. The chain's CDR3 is CAGSTGLNPDQYF. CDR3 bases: TGTGCCGGCAGTACGGGACTTAACCCCGACCAGTACTTC.

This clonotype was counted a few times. The CDR3 here is CASSGQGARNEQFF. For the CDR3, the DNA is TGTGCCAGCAGCGGACAGGGGGCGCGTAATGAGCAGTTCTTC. V is TRBV6-5 and J is TRBJ2-1, with 11 bases aligning to TRBD1. This CDR3 region has 14 residues. Trimming took 6 bases from V and 7 from J; bases not matched to a gene: 5. Germline V gives CDR1 MNHEY, CDR2 SVGAGI.

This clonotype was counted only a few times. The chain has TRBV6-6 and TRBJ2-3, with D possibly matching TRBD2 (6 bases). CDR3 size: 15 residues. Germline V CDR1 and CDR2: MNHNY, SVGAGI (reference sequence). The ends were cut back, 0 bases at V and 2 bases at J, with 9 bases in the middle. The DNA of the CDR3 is TGTGCCAGCAGTTACTCACGGGAGATCACAGATACGCAGTATTTT. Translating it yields CASSYSREITDTQYF.

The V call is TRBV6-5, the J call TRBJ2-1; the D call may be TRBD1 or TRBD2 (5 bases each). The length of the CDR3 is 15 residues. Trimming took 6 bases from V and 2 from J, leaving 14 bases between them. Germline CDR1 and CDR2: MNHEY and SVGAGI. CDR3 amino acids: CASRGVLLAYNEQFF. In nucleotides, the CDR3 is TGTGCCAGCAGGGGGGTCCTTTTAGCCTACAATGAGCAGTTCTTC.

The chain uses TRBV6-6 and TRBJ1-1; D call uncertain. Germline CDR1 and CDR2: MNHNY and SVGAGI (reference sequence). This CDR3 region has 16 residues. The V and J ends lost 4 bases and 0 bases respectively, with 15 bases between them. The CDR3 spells CASSSPDTRMNTEAFF. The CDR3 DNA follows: TGTGCCAGCAGTTCCCCAGACACCCGAATGAACACTGAAGCTTTCTTT.

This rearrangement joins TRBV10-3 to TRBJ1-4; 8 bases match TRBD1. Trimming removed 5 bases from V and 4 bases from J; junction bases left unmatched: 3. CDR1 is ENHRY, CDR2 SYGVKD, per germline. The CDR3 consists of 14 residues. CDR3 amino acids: CAISPGQDNEKLFF. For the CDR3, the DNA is TGTGCCATCAGTCCGGGACAGGATAATGAAAAACTGTTTTTT.

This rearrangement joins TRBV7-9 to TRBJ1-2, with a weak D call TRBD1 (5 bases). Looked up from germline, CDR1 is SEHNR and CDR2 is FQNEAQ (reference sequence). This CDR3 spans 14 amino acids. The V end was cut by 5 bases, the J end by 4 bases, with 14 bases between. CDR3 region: CASSVTWDGYGYTF. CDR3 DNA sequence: TGTGCCAGCAGCGTGACATGGGACGGCTATGGCTACACCTTC.

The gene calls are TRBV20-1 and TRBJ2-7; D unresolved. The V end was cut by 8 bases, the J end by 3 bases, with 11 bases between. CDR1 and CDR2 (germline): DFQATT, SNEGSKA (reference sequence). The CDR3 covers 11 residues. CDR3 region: CSLTYGYEQYF. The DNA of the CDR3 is TGCAGTCTAACTTACGGCTACGAGCAGTACTTC.

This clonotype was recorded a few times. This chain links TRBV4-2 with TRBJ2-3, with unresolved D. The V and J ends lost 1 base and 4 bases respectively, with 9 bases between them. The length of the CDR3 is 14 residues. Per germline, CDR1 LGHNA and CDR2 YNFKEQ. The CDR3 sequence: CASSQVHSADTQYF. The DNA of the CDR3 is TGTGCCAGCAGCCAAGTCCACAGCGCAGATACGCAGTATTTT.

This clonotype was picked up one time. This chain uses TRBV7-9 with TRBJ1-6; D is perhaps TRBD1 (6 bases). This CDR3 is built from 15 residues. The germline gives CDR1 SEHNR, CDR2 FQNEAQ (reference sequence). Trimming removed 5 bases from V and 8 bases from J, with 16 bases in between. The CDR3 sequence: CASSPSIGGDSPLHF. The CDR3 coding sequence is TGTGCCAGCAGCCCCAGCATAGGGGGAGATTCACCCCTCCACTTT.

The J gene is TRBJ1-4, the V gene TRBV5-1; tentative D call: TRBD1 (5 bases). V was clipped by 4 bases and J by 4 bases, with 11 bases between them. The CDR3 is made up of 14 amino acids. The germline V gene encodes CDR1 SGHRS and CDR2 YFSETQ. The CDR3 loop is CASSPGLNNEKLFF. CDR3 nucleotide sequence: TGCGCCAGCAGCCCGGGGCTTAATAATGAAAAACTGTTTTTT.

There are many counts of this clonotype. CDR3 nucleotide sequence: TGTGCCAGCAGCGTAGATGCCAGCCTCAATGAGCAGTTCTTC. This sequence encodes CASSVDASLNEQFF. The chain links TRBV9 to TRBJ2-1; D is unresolved. The germline V and J ends were trimmed by 0 bases and 6 bases, with 10 bases remaining between them. Per germline, CDR1 SGDLS and CDR2 YYNGEE. The CDR3 covers 14 residues.

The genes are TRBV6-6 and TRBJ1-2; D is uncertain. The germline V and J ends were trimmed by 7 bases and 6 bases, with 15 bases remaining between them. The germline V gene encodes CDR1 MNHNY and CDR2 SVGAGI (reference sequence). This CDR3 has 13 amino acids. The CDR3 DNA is TGTGCCAGCACTAACGTAGATTGGGATGGCTACACCTTC. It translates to CASTNVDWDGYTF.

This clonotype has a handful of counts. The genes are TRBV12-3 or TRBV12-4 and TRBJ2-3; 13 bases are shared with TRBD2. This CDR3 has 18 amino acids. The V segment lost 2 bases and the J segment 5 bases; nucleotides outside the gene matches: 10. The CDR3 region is CASSLRTSGGPRGDTQYF. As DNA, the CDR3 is TGTGCCAGCAGTTTAAGGACTAGCGGGGGCCCACGGGGAGATACGCAGTATTTT.

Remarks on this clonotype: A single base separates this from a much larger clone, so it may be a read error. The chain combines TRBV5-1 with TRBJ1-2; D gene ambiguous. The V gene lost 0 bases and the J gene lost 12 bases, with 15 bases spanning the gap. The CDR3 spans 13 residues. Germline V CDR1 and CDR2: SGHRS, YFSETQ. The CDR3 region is CASSLDSLLRHTF. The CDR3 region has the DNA TGCGCCAGCAGCTTGGACAGTCTTTTACGCCACACCTTC.